This TCR beta chain was recorded in a study of beta chain features in type 1 diabetes. Study conclusions and caveats: In all four CD4+ subsets, TCRB CDR3 length was significantly, moderately reduced in type 1 diabetes. There was a possibility that cDNA sequencing over-represented cells with high TCR expression. Fewer junction insertions and more nucleotide deletions appeared in type 1 diabetes patients.

Per germline, CDR1 SGHTA and CDR2 FQGNSA. With 5 bases removed from V and 1 base from J, the gap between germline ends came to 11 bases. This CDR3 contains 14 residues. TCRB transcripts that were expressed got sequenced, as all of the isolated RNA had been reverse transcribed. Naive, central memory and regulatory T cell samples produced a mean of roughly 3.8 million reads. The method was immunoSEQ multiplex PCR; TCRdb's version includes in-frame clones alone and lacks a portion of them. The sample carries about 370,000 clones, around a tenth recorded once. This clone has only a few counts. Its antigen is still unknown. Sorting with CD45RO/CCR7/CD25/CD127/CD95/CD27 yielded naive, central memory, regulatory and stem-like memory CD4+ cells.

The sample consisted of central memory CD4+ T cells from blood. The chain couples TRBV7-2 to TRBJ2-5; a possible D gene is TRBD1 (5 bases). The TCR comes from a man between 25 and 39 years old with type 1 diabetes. As DNA, the CDR3 is TGTGCCAGCAGCCCACAGGTACTCCAAGAGACCCAGTACTTC. Its translation is CASSPQVLQETQYF.